These T cell receptor beta chains were read from a single sample in a study of cytomegalovirus exposure and HLA in healthy donors. TCRdb keeps only in-frame clones here, not all; method: immunoSEQ multiplex PCR. In the table there are approximately 210,000 clones, roughly 82% of which are singletons. Source material: PBMCs. The source of these receptors is a woman younger than 35 in good health and CMV-seronegative. Each CDR3 is given with its conserved first and last residue. The D gene is left open where the match is weak. A clone size is listed for some rows: how often the clone was seen (once, few, many), or a class if it is expanded.

clone_size	v_call	j_call	d_call	cdr3_nt	cdr3_aa
-	TRBV6-1	TRBJ1-1	-	TGTGCCAGCAGTGAACCGCTAACAGGGATGGGTGAAGCTTTCTTT	CASSEPLTGMGEAFF
-	TRBV5-6	TRBJ1-6	-	TGTGCCAGCAGCTCCGGACAGATACATTCACCCCTCCACTTT	CASSSGQIHSPLHF
once	TRBV4-1	TRBJ1-1	TRBD1	TGCGCCAGCAGCCGCCCGACAGGGGAGGAAGCTTTCTTT	CASSRPTGEEAFF
-	TRBV10-2	TRBJ1-5	-	TGCGCCAGCAATGCGGGTGTGAGTCAGCCCCAGCATTTT	CASNAGVSQPQHF
-	TRBV18	TRBJ2-5	TRBD1	TGTGCCAGCTCACCACCTGTCGGACAGGGACGCCTGGAGACCCAGTACTTC	CASSPPVGQGRLETQYF
-	TRBV9	TRBJ2-7	-	TGTGCCAGCAGCGTCGAGGACAGCAACTTCTACGAGCAGTACTTC	CASSVEDSNFYEQYF
-	TRBV7-3	TRBJ2-3	-	TGTGCCAGCAGCCTCAGGGGAGTCACAGATACGCAGTATTTT	CASSLRGVTDTQYF
-	TRBV4-2	TRBJ1-2	-	TGTGCCAGCAGCCAAGTAGGACAGTATGGCTACACCTTC	CASSQVGQYGYTF
-	TRBV12-1	TRBJ2-7	-	TGTGCCAGCTTTCTCAAAGGGGGGGGCTACTCCTACGAGCAGTACTTC	CASFLKGGGYSYEQYF
-	TRBV15	TRBJ2-7	-	TGTGCCACCAGCAGAGATTTAGAGTTCTACGAGCAGTACTTC	CATSRDLEFYEQYF
-	TRBV2	TRBJ2-7	-	TGTGCCAGCAGTGAACGCGGGCTAGGGTACGAGCAGTACTTC	CASSERGLGYEQYF
once	TRBV4-1	TRBJ2-7	-	TGCGCCAGCAGCCAAGTGTTGTCTAGCCGGCCCTACGAGCAGTACTTC	CASSQVLSSRPYEQYF
-	TRBV7-9	TRBJ1-1	TRBD1	TGTGCCAGCAGCCCGACAGCAGGGGGCCCTTTAAGGAACACTGAAGCTTTCTTT	CASSPTAGGPLRNTEAFF
-	TRBV4-2	TRBJ1-1	-	TGTGCCAGCAGCGCTCGTTCAACTGACAGGGAAGCTTTCTTT	CASSARSTDREAFF
-	TRBV7-9	TRBJ2-3	TRBD2	TGTGCCAGCAGCTTAGCGGTGCGGGAGACCACAGATACGCAGTATTTT	CASSLAVRETTDTQYF
-	TRBV30	TRBJ2-3	-	TGTGCCTGGGGAGATAGGGGTCCCTCCACAGATACGCAGTATTTT	CAWGDRGPSTDTQYF
-	TRBV15	TRBJ1-5	-	TGTGCCACCAGCAGAGAGTTATCAGGACTGTCTGGCAATCAGCCCCAGCATTTT	CATSRELSGLSGNQPQHF
-	TRBV5-1	TRBJ2-7	-	TGCGCCAGCAGCTTGGACGACATCTCCTACGAGCAGTACTTC	CASSLDDISYEQYF
-	TRBV11-3	TRBJ2-1	TRBD1	TGTGCCAGCAGCGCACAATCTGGACAGGGTCCCTACAATGAGCAGTTCTTC	CASSAQSGQGPYNEQFF
-	TRBV7-6	TRBJ2-1	TRBD2	TGTGCCAGCAGCCCCGGGACTAGCGGCTCCTACAATGAGCAGTTCTTC	CASSPGTSGSYNEQFF
-	TRBV5-6	TRBJ2-3	TRBD1	TGTGCCAGCAGCCGGGGACAGGGGGCGTCAGATACGCAGTATTTT	CASSRGQGASDTQYF
-	TRBV10-3	TRBJ2-1	TRBD2	TGTGCCATCAGTGCTGGAGCGGGGGCATTCGATGAGCAGTTCTTC	CAISAGAGAFDEQFF
-	TRBV25-1	TRBJ1-1	-	TGTGCCAGCAGTGCCCGACAGAAGTGGCCAATTGAAGCTTTCTTT	CASSARQKWPIEAFF
-	TRBV4-1	TRBJ2-7	-	TGCGCCAGCAGCCAAGTAGGGAGCTCCTACGAGCAGTACTTC	CASSQVGSSYEQYF
few	TRBV10-3	TRBJ1-2	-	TGTGCCATCAGTGAGTCCGTGGAGCTGCGGGGCTACACCTTC	CAISESVELRGYTF
once	TRBV18	TRBJ2-7	TRBD1	TGTGCCAGCTCACCTCGGGACAGACCCTACGAGCAGTACTTC	CASSPRDRPYEQYF
once	TRBV19	TRBJ2-7	-	TGTGCCAGTACCTTCAACCACCTGGGGAGCTACGAGCAGTACTTC	CASTFNHLGSYEQYF
-	TRBV6-6	TRBJ1-2	TRBD1	TGTGCCAGCAGTTACGAGGTGACAGGGGGAAAATATGGCTACACCTTC	CASSYEVTGGKYGYTF
-	TRBV19	TRBJ2-5	-	TGTGCCAGTAGTATAGATCACCAGGGGACAACGGGAGAGACCCAGTACTTC	CASSIDHQGTTGETQYF
-	TRBV18	TRBJ1-1	-	TGTGCCAGCTCACTGACGGAACTGAGGGGGGGCGGCGACACTGAAGCTTTCTTT	CASSLTELRGGGDTEAFF
-	TRBV5-1	TRBJ1-2	TRBD1	TGCGCCAGCAGCTCGACAGGGGCCCTAGCTTATGGCTACACCTTC	CASSSTGALAYGYTF
-	TRBV6-1	TRBJ2-3	-	TGTGCCAGCCTTTCGGGGAAGGCATTCACAGATACGCAGTATTTT	CASLSGKAFTDTQYF
-	TRBV5-8	TRBJ1-1	-	TGTGCCAGCAGCTTGCGCGGGGGGCTGAACACTGAAGCTTTCTTT	CASSLRGGLNTEAFF
-	TRBV9	TRBJ2-2	TRBD2	TGTGCCAGCAGCGTGGGAGGGGTGGGAACCGGGGAGCTGTTTTTT	CASSVGGVGTGELFF
once	TRBV5-4	TRBJ2-7	-	TGTGCCAGCAGCCTGGAGGTAGCGCACGAGCAGTACTTC	CASSLEVAHEQYF
-	TRBV30	TRBJ1-2	-	TGTGCCTGCGGAGACAGGACGAACTATGGCTACACCTTC	CACGDRTNYGYTF
-	TRBV6-5	TRBJ1-2	-	TGTGCCAGCAGTTACTCGAGGCCCGGGGGATCGAGCGGCTACACCTTC	CASSYSRPGGSSGYTF
-	TRBV7-2	TRBJ1-5	-	TGTGCCAGCAGCCTAACCGCCGGGGGGGTACAGCCCCAGCATTTT	CASSLTAGGVQPQHF
-	TRBV13	TRBJ2-7	-	TGTGCCAGCAGCTCCGAACGGGGCGAGCAGTACTTC	CASSSERGEQYF
-	TRBV11-3	TRBJ2-7	-	TGTGCCAGCAGCCCAGGGAGGCGGGACCCTCTGTCCTACGAGCAGTACTTC	CASSPGRRDPLSYEQYF
-	TRBV7-6	TRBJ1-2	TRBD1	TGTGCCAACAGCTTAGCGACAGGGGGCACCTATGGCTACACCTTC	CANSLATGGTYGYTF
-	TRBV6-1	TRBJ2-7	-	TGTGCCAGCAGTGAATGGTCAGGGCGGGAGCAGTACTTC	CASSEWSGREQYF
-	TRBV28	TRBJ1-1	-	TGTGCCAGCAGCGAGCGGAGGGTATTGAACACTGAAGCTTTCTTT	CASSERRVLNTEAFF
-	TRBV11-2	TRBJ2-2	-	TGTGCCAGCAGCAAGGGTCAGGAGGGCGACACCGGGGAGCTGTTTTTT	CASSKGQEGDTGELFF
-	TRBV19	TRBJ2-4	-	TGTGCCAGTAGTTCATCGTGGAAGGGGAACATTCAGTACTTC	CASSSSWKGNIQYF
-	TRBV15	TRBJ1-1	-	TGTGCCACCAGCAGACCACAGGCGTACACTGAAGCTTTCTTT	CATSRPQAYTEAFF
-	TRBV6-5	TRBJ2-2	TRBD1	TGTGCCAGCAGTCGCGGACAGGGTAGGGCCGGGGAGCTGTTTTTT	CASSRGQGRAGELFF
-	TRBV6-5	TRBJ2-3	-	TGTGCCAGCAGTCGAAGCGGGAGCACAGATACGCAGTATTTT	CASSRSGSTDTQYF
-	TRBV21-1	TRBJ2-7	-	TGTGCCAGCAGCAAAATTCCGACCAAGACAGGGAACTACGAGCAGTACTTC	CASSKIPTKTGNYEQYF